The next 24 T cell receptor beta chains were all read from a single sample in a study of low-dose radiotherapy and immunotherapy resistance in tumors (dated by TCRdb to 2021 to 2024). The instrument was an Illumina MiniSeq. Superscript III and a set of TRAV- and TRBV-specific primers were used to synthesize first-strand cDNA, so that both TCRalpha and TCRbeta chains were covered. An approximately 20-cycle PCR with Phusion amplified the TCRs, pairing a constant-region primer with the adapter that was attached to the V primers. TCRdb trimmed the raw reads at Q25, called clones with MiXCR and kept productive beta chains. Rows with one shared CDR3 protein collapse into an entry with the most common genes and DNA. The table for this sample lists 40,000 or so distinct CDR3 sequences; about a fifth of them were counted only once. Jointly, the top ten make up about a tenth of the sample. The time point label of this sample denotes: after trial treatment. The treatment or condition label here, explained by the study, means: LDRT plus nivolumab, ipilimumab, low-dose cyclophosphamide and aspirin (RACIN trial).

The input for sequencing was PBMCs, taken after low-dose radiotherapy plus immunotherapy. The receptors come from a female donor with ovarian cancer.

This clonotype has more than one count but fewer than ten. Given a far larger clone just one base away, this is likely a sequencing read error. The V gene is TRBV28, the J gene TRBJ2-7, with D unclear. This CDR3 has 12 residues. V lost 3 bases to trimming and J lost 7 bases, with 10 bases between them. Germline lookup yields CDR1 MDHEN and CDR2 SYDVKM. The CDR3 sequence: CASSLMGREQYF. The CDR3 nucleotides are TGTGCCAGCAGTTTGATGGGCCGTGAGCAGTACTTC.

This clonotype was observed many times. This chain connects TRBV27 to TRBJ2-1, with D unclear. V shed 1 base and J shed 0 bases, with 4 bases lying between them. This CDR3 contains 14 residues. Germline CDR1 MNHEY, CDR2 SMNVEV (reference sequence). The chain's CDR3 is CASSLFGSYNEQFF. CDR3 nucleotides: TGTGCCAGCAGTTTATTCGGCTCCTACAATGAGCAGTTCTTC.

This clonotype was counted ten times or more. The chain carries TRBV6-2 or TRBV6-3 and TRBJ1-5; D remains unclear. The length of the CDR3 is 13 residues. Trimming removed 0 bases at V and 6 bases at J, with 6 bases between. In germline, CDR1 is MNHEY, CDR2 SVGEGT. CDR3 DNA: TGTGCCAGCAGTTACTCATCCGGTCAGCCCCAGCATTTT. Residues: CASSYSSGQPQHF.

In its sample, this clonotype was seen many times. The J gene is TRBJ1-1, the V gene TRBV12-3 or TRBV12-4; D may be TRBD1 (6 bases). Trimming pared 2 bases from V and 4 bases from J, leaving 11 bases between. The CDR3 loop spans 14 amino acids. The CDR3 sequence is CASSLRQGSTEAFF. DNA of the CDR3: TGTGCCAGCAGTTTAAGGCAGGGGAGCACTGAAGCTTTCTTT.

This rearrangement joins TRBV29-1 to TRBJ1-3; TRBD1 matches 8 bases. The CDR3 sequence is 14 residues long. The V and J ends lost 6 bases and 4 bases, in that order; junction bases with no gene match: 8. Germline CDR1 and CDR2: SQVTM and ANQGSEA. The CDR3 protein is CSVLTGGSGNTIYF. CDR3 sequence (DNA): TGCAGCGTGTTAACAGGGGGATCGGGAAACACCATATATTTT.

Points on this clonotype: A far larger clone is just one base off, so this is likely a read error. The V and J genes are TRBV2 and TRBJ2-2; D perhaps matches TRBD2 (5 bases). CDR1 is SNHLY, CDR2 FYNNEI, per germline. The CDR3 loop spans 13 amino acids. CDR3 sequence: CASSRANTGEPFF. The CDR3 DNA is TGTGCCAGCAGCCGCGCGAACACCGGGGAGCCGTTTTTT.

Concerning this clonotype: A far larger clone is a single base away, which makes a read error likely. The CDR3 reads CARRTDGETQFF. CDR3 sequence (DNA): TGTGCCAGGAGGACCGATGGGGAGACCCAGTTCTTC. The rearrangement links TRBV2 to TRBJ2-1; D is possibly TRBD2 (5 bases). This CDR3 comprises 12 residues. V was trimmed by 9 bases and J by 13 bases, leaving 19 bases between them. Germline CDR1 is SNHLY and CDR2 is FYNNEI.

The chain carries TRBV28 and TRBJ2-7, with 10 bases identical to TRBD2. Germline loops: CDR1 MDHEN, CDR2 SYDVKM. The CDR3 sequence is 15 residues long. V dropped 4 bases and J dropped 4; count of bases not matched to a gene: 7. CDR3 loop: CASSSLAGVGYEQYF. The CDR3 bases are TGTGCCAGCAGTTCGCTAGCGGGAGTTGGGTACGAGCAGTACTTC.

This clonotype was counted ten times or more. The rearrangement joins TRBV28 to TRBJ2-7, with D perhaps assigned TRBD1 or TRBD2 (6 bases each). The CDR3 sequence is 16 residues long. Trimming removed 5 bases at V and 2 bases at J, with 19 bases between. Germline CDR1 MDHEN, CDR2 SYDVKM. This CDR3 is CASSPNWGAQAYEQYF. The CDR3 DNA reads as TGTGCCAGCAGTCCTAACTGGGGGGCTCAGGCCTACGAGCAGTACTTC.

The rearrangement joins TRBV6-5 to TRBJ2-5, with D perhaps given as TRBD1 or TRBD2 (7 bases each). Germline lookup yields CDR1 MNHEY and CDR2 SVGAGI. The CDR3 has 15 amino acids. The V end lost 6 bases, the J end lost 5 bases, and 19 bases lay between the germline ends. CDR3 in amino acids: CASSSGGGGSETQYF. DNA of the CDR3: TGTGCCAGCAGCTCAGGGGGGGGCGGGAGCGAGACCCAGTACTTC.

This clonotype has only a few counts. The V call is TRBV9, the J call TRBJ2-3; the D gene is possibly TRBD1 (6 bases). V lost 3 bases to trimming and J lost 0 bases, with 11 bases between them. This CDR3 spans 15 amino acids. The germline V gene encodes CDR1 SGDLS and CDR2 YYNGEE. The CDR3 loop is CASSEQGLSTDTQYF. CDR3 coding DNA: TGTGCCAGCAGCGAACAGGGTCTTAGCACAGATACGCAGTATTTT.

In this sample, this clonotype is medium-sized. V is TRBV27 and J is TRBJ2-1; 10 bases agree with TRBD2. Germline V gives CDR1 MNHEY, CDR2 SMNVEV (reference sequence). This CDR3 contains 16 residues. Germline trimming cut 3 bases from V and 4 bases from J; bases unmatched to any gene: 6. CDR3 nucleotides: TGTGCCAGCAGTTTTTCCGGACTAGCGGCATACAATGAGCAGTTCTTC. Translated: CASSFSGLAAYNEQFF.

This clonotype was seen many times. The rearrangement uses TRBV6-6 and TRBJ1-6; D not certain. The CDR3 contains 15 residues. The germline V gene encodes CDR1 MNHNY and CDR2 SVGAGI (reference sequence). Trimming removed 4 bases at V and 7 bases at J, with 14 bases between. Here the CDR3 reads CASSFSSTDNSPLHF. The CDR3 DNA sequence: TGTGCCAGCAGTTTCAGTAGTACAGACAATTCACCCCTCCACTTT.

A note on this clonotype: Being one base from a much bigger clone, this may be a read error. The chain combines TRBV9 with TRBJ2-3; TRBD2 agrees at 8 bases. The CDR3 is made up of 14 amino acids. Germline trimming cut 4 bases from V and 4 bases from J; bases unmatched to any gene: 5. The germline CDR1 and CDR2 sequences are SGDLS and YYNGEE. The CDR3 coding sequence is TGTGCCAGCAGCCGCAGGACTAGCCCAGATACGCAGTATTTT. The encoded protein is CASSRRTSPDTQYF.

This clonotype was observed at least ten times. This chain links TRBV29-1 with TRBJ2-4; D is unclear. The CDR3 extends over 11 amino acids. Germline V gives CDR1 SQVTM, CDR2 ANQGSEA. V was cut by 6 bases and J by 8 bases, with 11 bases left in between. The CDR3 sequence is CSVLARDIQYF. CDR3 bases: TGCAGCGTGCTGGCCCGAGACATTCAGTACTTC.

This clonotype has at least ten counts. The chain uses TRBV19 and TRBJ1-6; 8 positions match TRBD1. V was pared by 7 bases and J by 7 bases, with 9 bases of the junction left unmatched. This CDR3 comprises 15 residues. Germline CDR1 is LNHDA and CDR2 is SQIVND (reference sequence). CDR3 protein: CASKRIQGGNSPLHF. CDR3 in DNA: TGTGCCAGTAAGAGGATACAGGGGGGGAATTCACCCCTCCACTTT.

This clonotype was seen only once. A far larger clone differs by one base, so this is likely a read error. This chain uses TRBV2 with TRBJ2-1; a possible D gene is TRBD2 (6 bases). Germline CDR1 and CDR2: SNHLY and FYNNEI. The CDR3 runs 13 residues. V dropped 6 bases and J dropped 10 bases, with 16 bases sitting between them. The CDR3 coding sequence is TGTGCCAGCAGCCTGACTAAAGCGGGCGAGCAGTTCTTC. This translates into CASSLTKAGEQFF.

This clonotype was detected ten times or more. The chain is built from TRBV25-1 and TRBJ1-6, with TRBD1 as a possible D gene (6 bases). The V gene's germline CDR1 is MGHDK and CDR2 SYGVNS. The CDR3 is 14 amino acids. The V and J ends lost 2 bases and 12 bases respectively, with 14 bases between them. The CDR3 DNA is TGTGCCAGCAGTGAAGGGGGGCCCTTCGAACCCCTCCACTTT. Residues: CASSEGGPFEPLHF.

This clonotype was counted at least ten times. The CDR3 DNA follows: TGTGCCAGCAGTTACTGGGGGGGTAATGAAAAACTGTTTTTT. Translated: CASSYWGGNEKLFF. V gene TRBV6-5 combines with J gene TRBJ1-4; weak D call: TRBD1 (5 bases). Germline lookup yields CDR1 MNHEY and CDR2 SVGAGI. The length of the CDR3 is 14 residues. With 1 base removed from V and 4 bases from J, the gap between germline ends came to 7 bases.

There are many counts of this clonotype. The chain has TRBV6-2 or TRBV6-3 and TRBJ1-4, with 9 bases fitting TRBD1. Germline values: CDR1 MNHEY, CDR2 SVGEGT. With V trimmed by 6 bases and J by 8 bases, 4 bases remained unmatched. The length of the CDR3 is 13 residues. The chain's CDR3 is CASSDRGLEKLFF. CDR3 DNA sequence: TGTGCCAGCAGCGACAGGGGGTTGGAAAAACTGTTTTTT.

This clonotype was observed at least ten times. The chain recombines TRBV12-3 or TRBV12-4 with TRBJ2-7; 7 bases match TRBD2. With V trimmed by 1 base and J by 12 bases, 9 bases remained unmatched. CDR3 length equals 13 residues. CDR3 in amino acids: CASSLELGGEAYF. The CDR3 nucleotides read TGTGCCAGCAGTTTAGAGTTGGGGGGGGAGGCGTACTTC.

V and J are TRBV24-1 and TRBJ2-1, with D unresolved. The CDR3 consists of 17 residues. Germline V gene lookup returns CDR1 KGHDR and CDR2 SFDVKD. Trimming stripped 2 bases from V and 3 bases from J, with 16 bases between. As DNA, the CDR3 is TGTGCCACCAGTGATTCCACCCTCCGGGTGCGCTACAATGAGCAGTTCTTC. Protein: CATSDSTLRVRYNEQFF.

This CDR3 reads CASSATKNTGELFF. For the CDR3, the DNA is TGTGCCAGTAGCGCAACTAAGAACACCGGGGAGCTGTTTTTT. V usage is TRBV19 and J usage is TRBJ2-2; D gene unclear. Germline V gene lookup returns CDR1 LNHDA and CDR2 SQIVND (reference sequence). Trimming removed 6 bases from V and 1 base from J, with 9 bases in between. The CDR3 sequence is 14 residues long.

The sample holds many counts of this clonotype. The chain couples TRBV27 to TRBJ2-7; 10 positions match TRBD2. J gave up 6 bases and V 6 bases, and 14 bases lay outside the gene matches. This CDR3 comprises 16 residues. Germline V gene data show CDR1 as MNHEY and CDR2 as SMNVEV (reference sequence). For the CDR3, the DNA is TGTGCCAGCAGAAGCCCCCTAGCGGGAGTATTTGGCGAGCAGTACTTC. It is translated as CASRSPLAGVFGEQYF.